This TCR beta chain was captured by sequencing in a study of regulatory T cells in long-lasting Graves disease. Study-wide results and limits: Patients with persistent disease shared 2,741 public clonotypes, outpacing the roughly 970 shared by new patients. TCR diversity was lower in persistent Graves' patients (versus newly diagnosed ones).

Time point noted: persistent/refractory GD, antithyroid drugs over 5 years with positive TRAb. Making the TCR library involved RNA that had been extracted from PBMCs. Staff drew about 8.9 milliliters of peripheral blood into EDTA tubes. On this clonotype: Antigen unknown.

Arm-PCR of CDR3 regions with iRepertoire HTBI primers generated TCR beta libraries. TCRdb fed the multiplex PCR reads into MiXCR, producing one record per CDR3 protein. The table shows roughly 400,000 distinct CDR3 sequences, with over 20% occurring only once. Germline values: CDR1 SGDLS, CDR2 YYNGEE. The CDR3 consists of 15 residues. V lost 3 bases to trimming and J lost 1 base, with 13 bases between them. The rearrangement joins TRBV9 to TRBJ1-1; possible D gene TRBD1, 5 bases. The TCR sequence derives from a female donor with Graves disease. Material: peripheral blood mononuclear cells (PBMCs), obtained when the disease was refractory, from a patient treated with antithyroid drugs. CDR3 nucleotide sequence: TGTGCCAGCAGCGCCTGGGACCAGGGGAACACTGAAGCTTTCTTT. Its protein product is CASSAWDQGNTEAFF.